These 23 T cell receptor beta chains were all obtained from the same sample, sequenced in a study of cytomegalovirus exposure and HLA in healthy donors (dated by TCRdb to the late 2010s). The library was generated by the immunoSEQ multiplex PCR assay. The multiplex PCR relied on a mix of 60 forward primers for TCR Vbeta segments and 13 reverse primers for TCR Jbeta segments. Entries here come from immuneACCESS through TCRdb and include only in-frame sequences with V and J called. Some clones fail to appear in such tables; in the studies checked, an unresolved V gene covers under half of the shortfall, and the cause of the remainder is unknown. This sample lists around 110,000 clones; 65% to 80% were detected once. The top ten clonotypes cover 2.5% to 3% of the sample. The sample taken for sequencing was PBMCs. The receptors come from a male donor in good health and CMV-seropositive.

This chain joins TRBV28 and TRBJ1-2; D not certain. Trimming removed 7 bases at V and 5 bases at J, with 20 bases between. The CDR3 has 15 residues. CDR1 and CDR2 from the germline V gene are MDHEN and SYDVKM. Written as DNA, the CDR3 is TGTGCCAGCATCGCCCCTGGAGGCCCCACATATGGCTACACCTTC. Protein product: CASIAPGGPTYGYTF.

The rearrangement links TRBV5-1 to TRBJ1-4; 9 nucleotides agree with TRBD1. Unmatched junction bases numbered 4, after V lost 4 bases and J lost 3 bases. Looked up from germline, CDR1 is SGHRS and CDR2 is YFSETQ. The CDR3 extends over 15 amino acids. Written as DNA, the CDR3 is TGCGCCAGCAGCCCACAGGGGGCGGCTAATGAAAAACTGTTTTTT. Translated: CASSPQGAANEKLFF.

This clone appeared a few times. This chain uses TRBV29-1 with TRBJ2-5; 12 nucleotides line up with TRBD1. V trimming: 6 bases; J trimming: 4 bases; junction bases outside the gene matches: 6. CDR1 is SQVTM, CDR2 ANQGSEA, per germline. The CDR3 runs 14 residues. CDR3 nucleotides: TGCAGCGTCCGGGACAGGGGGCGAGGAGAGACCCAGTACTTC. This sequence encodes CSVRDRGRGETQYF.

The chain joins TRBV28 to TRBJ2-3; 12 bases agree with TRBD2. V lost 3 bases and J lost 0; bases outside the gene matches: 10. This CDR3 contains 19 residues. Germline assignment: CDR1 MDHEN and CDR2 SYDVKM. CDR3 in amino acids: CASSFSLAGGGSSTDTQYF. CDR3 sequence (DNA): TGTGCCAGCAGTTTCAGCCTAGCGGGGGGGGGTTCTAGCACAGATACGCAGTATTTT.

This rearrangement joins TRBV30 to TRBJ1-6, with no clear D. Trimming shortened V by 0 bases and J by 0 bases, and 9 bases separated the two germline ends. CDR1 and CDR2 from the germline V gene are GTSNPN and SVGIG (reference sequence). The CDR3 has 16 amino acids. CDR3 sequence (DNA): TGTGCCTGGAGTGTTTGGTCTAGCTCCTATAATTCACCCCTCCACTTT. Protein sequence: CAWSVWSSSYNSPLHF. Together with reference TRBV30 and TRBJ1-6, the CDR3 gives the full variable domain: SQTIHQWPATLVQPVGSPLSLECTVEGTSNPNLYWYRQAAGRGLQLLFYSVGIGQISSEVPQNLSASRPQDRQFILSSKKLLLSDSGFYLCAWSVWSSSYNSPLHFGNGTRLTVT.

This clone was seen a single time. The chain has TRBV2 and TRBJ1-2, with 11 positions matching TRBD1. Germline lookup yields CDR1 SNHLY and CDR2 FYNNEI. This CDR3 is 18 amino acids long. With V trimmed by 6 bases and J by 3 bases, 15 bases remained unmatched. CDR3 bases: TGTGCCAGCAGCGACAGAAGGACAGGGGGCGGCTCTGACTATGGCTACACCTTC. It specifies CASSDRRTGGGSDYGYTF.

This chain connects TRBV28 to TRBJ2-3, with TRBD2 matching 11 bases. The germline V gene has CDR1 MDHEN and CDR2 SYDVKM. This CDR3 spans 20 amino acids. Losses at the gene ends were 5 bases for V and 1 base for J; bases not matched to a gene: 17. The CDR3 nucleotides are TGTGCCAGCAGTCCTTTCTTCACTAGCGGGAGACTGGGCGGCACAGATACGCAGTATTTT. It codes for CASSPFFTSGRLGGTDTQYF.

Concerning this clone: The junction departs from the called germline gene at one end, perhaps through a read error. For the CDR3, the DNA is TGTGCCAGCAGTAGCCCGGGACAGGTCTCTAGATTC. Residues: CASSSPGQVSRF. The rearrangement uses TRBV6-5 and TRBJ2-7, with TRBD1 matching 8 bases. The CDR3 length is 12 residues. CDR1 and CDR2 from the germline V gene are MNHEY and SVGAGI.

This sequence joins TRBV9 and TRBJ1-1; unclear D gene. Germline CDR1 is SGDLS and CDR2 is YYNGEE. This CDR3 spans 16 amino acids. Trimming cost V 0 bases and J 0 bases, with 12 bases left between them. CDR3 bases: TGTGCCAGCAGCGTAGCGCCGGGAGCGATGAACACTGAAGCTTTCTTT. This gives the protein CASSVAPGAMNTEAFF.

In the case of this clone: The conserved phenylalanine or tryptophan is not found at the CDR3 terminus, so this likely reflects a read error. The limits of the CDR3 on the DNA are not certain, so only TCRdb's listed CDR3 is given. The CDR3 region is CSAQEGARSLL. V is TRBV20-1 and J is TRBJ1-1; the D call in the table, TRBD1, was not verified against the DNA. The CDR3 totals 11 residues, both ends included. Germline-derived CDR1 and CDR2 are DFQATT and SNEGSKA (reference sequence).

A few counts support this clone. This chain links TRBV29-1 with TRBJ2-1, with TRBD2 matching 11 bases. The CDR3 runs to 17 residues. Germline assignment: CDR1 SQVTM and CDR2 ANQGSEA. V shed 6 bases, J shed 4 bases, and the junction held 14 bases outside the gene matches. The CDR3 nucleotides are TGCAGCGTCCACAAGACTAGCGGGGCCGCGCTATACAATGAGCAGTTCTTC. Its translation: CSVHKTSGAALYNEQFF.

A few counts support this clone. This sequence joins TRBV4-2 and TRBJ1-5; TRBD1 agrees at 7 bases. Germline lookup yields CDR1 LGHNA and CDR2 YNFKEQ. The V gene end was trimmed by 1 base and the J gene end by 5 bases; junction bases not matched to a gene: 8. The CDR3 has 16 residues. CDR3 bases: TGTGCCAGCAGCCAAGGGCAGGGGGGACCCGATCAGCCCCAGCATTTT. Residues: CASSQGQGGPDQPQHF.

V usage is TRBV5-5 and J usage is TRBJ1-1; weak D call: TRBD1 (6 bases). Germline CDR1 and CDR2: SGHKS and YYEKEE (reference sequence). The CDR3 contains 15 residues. V was shortened by 5 bases and J by 1 base, with 15 bases between the two germline ends. CDR3 amino acids: CASSFWATGNTEAFF. In DNA form, the CDR3 reads TGTGCCAGCAGTTTCTGGGCGACAGGGAACACTGAAGCTTTCTTT.

This clone has only a few counts. The gene calls are TRBV4-3 and TRBJ2-1; TRBD2 matches 11 bases. Per the germline V gene, CDR1 is LGHNA and CDR2 is YSLEER. The trim removed 3 bases at V and 0 bases at J, leaving 7 bases unmatched. CDR3 size: 18 residues. CDR3 protein: CASSHPGLADSSYNEQFF. The CDR3 nucleotides read TGCGCCAGCAGCCATCCGGGACTAGCGGACAGCTCCTACAATGAGCAGTTCTTC.

This clone showed up just once. The chain is built from TRBV4-2 and TRBJ1-2; possible D gene TRBD1, 6 bases. Germline V gene sequence: CDR1 LGHNA, CDR2 YNFKEQ. The ends were cut back, 6 bases at V and 2 bases at J, with 16 bases in the middle. The CDR3 consists of 15 residues. The CDR3 region has the DNA TGTGCCAGCAGGCAGAGAGGGGGTAAAAACTATGGCTACACCTTC. This translates into CASRQRGGKNYGYTF.

The chain employs TRBV2 and TRBJ1-4; D unclear. V dropped 7 bases and J dropped 8 bases, with 14 bases sitting between them. The germline V gene encodes CDR1 SNHLY and CDR2 FYNNEI. There are 13 residues in the CDR3. The CDR3 region is CASNSSPGEKLFF. The CDR3 nucleotides are TGTGCCAGCAACTCCAGCCCCGGGGAAAAACTGTTTTTT.

The V and J genes are TRBV27 and TRBJ1-2, with D uncertain. Looked up from germline, CDR1 is MNHEY and CDR2 is SMNVEV (reference sequence). The V gene lost 6 bases and the J gene lost 8 bases, with 13 bases spanning the gap. There are 12 residues in the CDR3. DNA of the CDR3: TGTGCCAGCAGCCCGGGAGGGCGGGGCTACACCTTC. Encoded protein: CASSPGGRGYTF.

The rearrangement links TRBV2 to TRBJ1-2; D perhaps matches TRBD1 (6 bases). The CDR3 is 16 amino acids. Germline CDR1 SNHLY, CDR2 FYNNEI. With 4 bases removed from V and 6 bases from J, the gap between germline ends came to 21 bases. The CDR3 DNA is TGTGCCAGCAGTGCTCACATGGCAGGGGATGGTCATGGCTACACCTTC. Protein sequence: CASSAHMAGDGHGYTF.

The chain is built from TRBV5-4 and TRBJ2-3, with 7 bases matching TRBD1. This CDR3 contains 16 residues. Germline CDR1 and CDR2: SGHNT and YYREEE (reference sequence). Germline trimming cut 4 bases from V and 0 bases from J; bases unmatched to any gene: 8. The CDR3 DNA is TGTGCCAGCAGCGGCAACGCAGGGGGTAGCACAGATACGCAGTATTTT. It encodes CASSGNAGGSTDTQYF.

This chain links TRBV4-1 with TRBJ2-3; 12 bases match TRBD2. CDR1 is MGHRA and CDR2 is YSYEKL in the germline V gene. With V trimmed by 4 bases and J by 2 bases, 4 bases remained unmatched. The CDR3 runs 16 residues. The CDR3 coding sequence is TGCGCCAGCAGCCTCACTAGCGGGGGGATCACAGATACGCAGTATTTT. It yields the protein CASSLTSGGITDTQYF.

The genes are TRBV6-5 and TRBJ2-3; D not resolved. The CDR3 loop spans 14 amino acids. The ends were cut back, 2 bases at V and 2 bases at J, with 8 bases in the middle. The germline V gene has CDR1 MNHEY and CDR2 SVGAGI. DNA of the CDR3: TGTGCCAGCAGTTACGCTGCCTACACAGATACGCAGTATTTT. Protein product: CASSYAAYTDTQYF.

The V gene is TRBV10-1, the J gene TRBJ1-6; TRBD1 might be the D (6 bases). Germline V gene sequence: CDR1 WNHNN, CDR2 SYGVQD (reference sequence). Between the trimmed V and J ends, which lost 6 bases and 0 bases, there was a span of 21 bases. CDR3 length: 19 residues. For the CDR3, the DNA is TGCGCCAGCAGCCCTAGGGTGAGGACAGAGAGCTCCTATAATTCACCCCTCCACTTT. It codes for CASSPRVRTESSYNSPLHF.

This clone was counted a single time. The rearrangement links TRBV9 to TRBJ1-2, with D perhaps TRBD1 (5 bases). V lost 0 bases and J lost 0, with 12 bases in between. This CDR3 is 16 amino acids long. CDR1 and CDR2 from the germline V gene are SGDLS and YYNGEE. CDR3 coding DNA: TGTGCCAGCAGCGTAGGATGGGGGGGACCTAACTATGGCTACACCTTC. Its protein product is CASSVGWGGPNYGYTF.